Reported below is one T cell receptor (beta chain). The time point denotes: pretreatment peripheral blood. Enrolled patients showed locally advanced or metastatic urothelial carcinoma. The data were produced by immunoSEQ multiplex PCR, yet TCRdb's version contains in-frame clones alone and is incomplete. Of 60,000 to 70,000 clones in the sample, 81% were seen once. Per the germline V gene, CDR1 is LNHDA and CDR2 is SQIVND (reference sequence). The junction had 14 bases not matched to a gene; V was cut back by 6 bases and J by 3 bases. This CDR3 is built from 17 residues. The data derive from a study of PD-L1 blockade in urothelial cancer.

The V call is TRBV19, the J call TRBJ1-5, with 7 bases identical to TRBD1. The source of this sequence is a man aged 65-85 years with urothelial cancer. This specimen was PBMCs, taken around atezolizumab (anti-PD-L1) treatment. As DNA, the CDR3 is TGTGCCAGTAGGACGACAGGGATGAGGGCCTTCAATCAGCCCCAGCATTTT. Its translation is CASRTTGMRAFNQPQHF.